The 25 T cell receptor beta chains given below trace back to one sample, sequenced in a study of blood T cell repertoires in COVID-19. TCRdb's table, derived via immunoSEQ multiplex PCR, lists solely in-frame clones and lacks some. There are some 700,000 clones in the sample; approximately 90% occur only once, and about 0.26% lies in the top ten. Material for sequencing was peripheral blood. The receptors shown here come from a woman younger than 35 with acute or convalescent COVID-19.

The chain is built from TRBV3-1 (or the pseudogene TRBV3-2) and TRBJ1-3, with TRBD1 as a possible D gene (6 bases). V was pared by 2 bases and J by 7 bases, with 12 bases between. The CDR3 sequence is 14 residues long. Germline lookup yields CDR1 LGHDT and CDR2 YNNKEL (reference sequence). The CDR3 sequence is CASSQRGGSNTIYF. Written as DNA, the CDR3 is TGTGCCAGCAGCCAAAGGGGGGGCAGTAACACCATATATTTT.

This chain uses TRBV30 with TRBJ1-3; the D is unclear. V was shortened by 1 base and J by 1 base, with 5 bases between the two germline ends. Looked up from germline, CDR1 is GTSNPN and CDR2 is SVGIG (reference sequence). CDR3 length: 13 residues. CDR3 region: CAWSGDSGNTIYF. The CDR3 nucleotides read TGTGCCTGGAGTGGAGATTCTGGAAACACCATATATTTT.

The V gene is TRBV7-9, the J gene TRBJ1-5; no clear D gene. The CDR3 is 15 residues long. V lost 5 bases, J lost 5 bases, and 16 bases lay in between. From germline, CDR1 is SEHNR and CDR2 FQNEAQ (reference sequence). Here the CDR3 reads CASSGTDGEYQPQHF. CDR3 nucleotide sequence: TGTGCCAGCAGCGGAACGGACGGGGAATATCAGCCCCAGCATTTT. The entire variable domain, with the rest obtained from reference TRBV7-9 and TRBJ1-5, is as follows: DTGVSQNPRHKITKRGQNVTFRCDPISEHNRLYWYRQTLGQGPEFLTYFQNEAQLEKSRLLSDRFSAERPKGSFSTLEIQRTEQGDSAMYLCASSGTDGEYQPQHFGDGTRLSIL.

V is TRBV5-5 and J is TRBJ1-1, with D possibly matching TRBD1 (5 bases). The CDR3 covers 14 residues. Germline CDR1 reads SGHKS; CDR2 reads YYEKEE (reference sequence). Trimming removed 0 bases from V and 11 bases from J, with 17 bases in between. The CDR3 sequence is CASSLGQTKRGAFF. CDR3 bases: TGTGCCAGCAGCTTGGGACAGACCAAACGAGGTGCTTTCTTT.

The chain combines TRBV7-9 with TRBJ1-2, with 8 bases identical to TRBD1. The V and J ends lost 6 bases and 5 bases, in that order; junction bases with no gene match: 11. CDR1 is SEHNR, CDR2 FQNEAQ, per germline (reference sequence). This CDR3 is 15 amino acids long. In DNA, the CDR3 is TGTGCCAGCAGTACAAGTAGGACAGGGACTTATGGCTACACCTTC. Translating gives CASSTSRTGTYGYTF.

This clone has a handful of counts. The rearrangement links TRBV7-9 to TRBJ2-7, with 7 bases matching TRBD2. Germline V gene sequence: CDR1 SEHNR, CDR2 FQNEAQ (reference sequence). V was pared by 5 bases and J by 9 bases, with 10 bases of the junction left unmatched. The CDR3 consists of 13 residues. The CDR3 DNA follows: TGTGCCAGCAGCACCCTAGCGGTGGTGGGGCAGTACTTC. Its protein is CASSTLAVVGQYF.

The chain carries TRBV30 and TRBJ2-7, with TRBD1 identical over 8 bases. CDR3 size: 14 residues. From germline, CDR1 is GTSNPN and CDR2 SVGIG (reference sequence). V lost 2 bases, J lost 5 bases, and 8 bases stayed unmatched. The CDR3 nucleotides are TGTGCCTGGAGTTCGGGGGCAGGGGGCGACGAGCAGTACTTC. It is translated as CAWSSGAGGDEQYF.

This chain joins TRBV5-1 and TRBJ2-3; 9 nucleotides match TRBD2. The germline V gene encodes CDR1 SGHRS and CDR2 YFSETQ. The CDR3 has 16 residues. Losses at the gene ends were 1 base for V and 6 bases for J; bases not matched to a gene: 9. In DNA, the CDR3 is TGCGCCAGCAGCTTGATGGCTAGCGGGGTACACGATACGCAGTATTTT. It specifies CASSLMASGVHDTQYF.

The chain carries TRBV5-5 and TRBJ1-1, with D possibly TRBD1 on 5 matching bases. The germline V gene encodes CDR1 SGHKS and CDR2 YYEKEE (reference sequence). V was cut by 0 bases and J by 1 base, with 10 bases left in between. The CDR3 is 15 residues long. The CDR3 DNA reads TGTGCCAGCAGCTTGGTGGGACTGGGGAACACTGAAGCTTTCTTT. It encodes CASSLVGLGNTEAFF.

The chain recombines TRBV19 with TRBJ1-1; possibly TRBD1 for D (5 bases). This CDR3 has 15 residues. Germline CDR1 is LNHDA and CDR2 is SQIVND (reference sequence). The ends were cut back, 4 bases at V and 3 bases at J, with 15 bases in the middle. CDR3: CASSNLGRRDTEAFF. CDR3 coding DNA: TGTGCCAGTAGTAATCTCGGGCGCAGGGACACTGAAGCTTTCTTT.

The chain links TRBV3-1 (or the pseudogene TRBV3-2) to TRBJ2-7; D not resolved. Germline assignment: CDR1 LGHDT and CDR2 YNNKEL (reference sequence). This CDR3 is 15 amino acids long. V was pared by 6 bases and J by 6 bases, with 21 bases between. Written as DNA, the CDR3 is TGTGCCAGCAGTGAGGTAGGTGCATCATCTAGCGAGCAGTACTTC. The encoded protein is CASSEVGASSSEQYF.

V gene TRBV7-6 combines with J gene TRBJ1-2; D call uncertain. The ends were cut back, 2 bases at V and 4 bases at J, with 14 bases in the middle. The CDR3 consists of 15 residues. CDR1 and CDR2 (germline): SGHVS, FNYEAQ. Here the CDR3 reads CASSLSARGGYGYTF. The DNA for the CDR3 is TGTGCCAGCAGCTTATCGGCCCGCGGAGGCTATGGCTACACCTTC.

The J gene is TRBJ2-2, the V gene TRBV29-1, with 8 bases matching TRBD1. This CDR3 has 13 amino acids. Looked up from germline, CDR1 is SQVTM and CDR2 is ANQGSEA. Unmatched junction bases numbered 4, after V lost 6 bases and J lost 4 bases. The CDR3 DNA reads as TGCAGCGTGGCGGACAGGGCCACCGGGGAGCTGTTTTTT. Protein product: CSVADRATGELFF.

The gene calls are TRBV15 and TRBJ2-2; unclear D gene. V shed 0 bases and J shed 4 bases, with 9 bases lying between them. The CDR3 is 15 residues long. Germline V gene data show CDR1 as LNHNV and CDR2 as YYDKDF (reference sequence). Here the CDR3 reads CATSRDGQLTGELFF. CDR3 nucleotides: TGTGCCACCAGCAGAGATGGGCAGCTCACCGGGGAGCTGTTTTTT.

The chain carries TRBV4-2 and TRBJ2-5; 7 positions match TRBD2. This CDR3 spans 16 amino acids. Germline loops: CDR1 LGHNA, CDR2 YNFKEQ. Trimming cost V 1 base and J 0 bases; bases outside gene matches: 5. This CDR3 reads CASSQGGTSDQETQYF. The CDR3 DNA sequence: TGTGCCAGCAGCCAAGGGGGAACTAGCGACCAAGAGACCCAGTACTTC.

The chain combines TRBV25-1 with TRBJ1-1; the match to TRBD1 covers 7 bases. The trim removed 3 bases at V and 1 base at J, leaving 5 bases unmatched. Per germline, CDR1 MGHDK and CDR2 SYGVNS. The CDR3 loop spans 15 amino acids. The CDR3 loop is CASSDRGDGNTEAFF. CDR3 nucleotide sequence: TGTGCCAGCAGTGACAGGGGGGATGGGAACACTGAAGCTTTCTTT.

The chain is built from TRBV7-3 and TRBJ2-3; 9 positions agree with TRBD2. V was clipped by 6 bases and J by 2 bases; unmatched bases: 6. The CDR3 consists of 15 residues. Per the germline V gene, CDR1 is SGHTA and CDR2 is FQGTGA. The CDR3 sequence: CASSSSGGLTDTQYF. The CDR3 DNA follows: TGTGCCAGCAGTAGTAGCGGGGGCCTCACAGATACGCAGTATTTT. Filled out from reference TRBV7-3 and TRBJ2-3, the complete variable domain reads GAGVSQTPSNKVTEKGKYVELRCDPISGHTALYWYRQSLGQGPEFLIYFQGTGAADDSGLPNDRFFAVRPEGSVSTLKIQRTERGDSAVYLCASSSSGGLTDTQYFGPGTRLTVL.

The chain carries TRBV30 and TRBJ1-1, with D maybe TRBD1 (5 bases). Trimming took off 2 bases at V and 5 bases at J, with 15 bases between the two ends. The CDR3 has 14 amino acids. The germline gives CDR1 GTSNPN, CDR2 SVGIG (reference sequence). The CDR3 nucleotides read TGTGCCTGGAGTTCTCTCCTCGGGGGGACTGAAGCTTTCTTT. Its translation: CAWSSLLGGTEAFF.

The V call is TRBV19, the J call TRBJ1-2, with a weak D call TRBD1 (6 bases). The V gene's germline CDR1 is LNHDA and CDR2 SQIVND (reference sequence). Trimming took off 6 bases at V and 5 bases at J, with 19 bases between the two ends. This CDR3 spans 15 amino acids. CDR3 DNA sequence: TGTGCCAGTAGAACAGGGCCAGAGAATAGATATGGCTACACCTTC. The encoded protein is CASRTGPENRYGYTF. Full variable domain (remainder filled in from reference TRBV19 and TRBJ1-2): DGGITQSPKYLFRKEGQNVTLSCEQNLNHDAMYWYRQDPGQGLRLIYYSQIVNDFQKGDIAEGYSVSREKKESFPLTVTSAQKNPTAFYLCASRTGPENRYGYTFGSGTRLTVV.

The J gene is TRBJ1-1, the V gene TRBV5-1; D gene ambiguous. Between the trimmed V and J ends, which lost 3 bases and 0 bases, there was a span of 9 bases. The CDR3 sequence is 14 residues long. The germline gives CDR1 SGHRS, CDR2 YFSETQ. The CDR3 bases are TGCGCCAGCAGCTCGGTCCTGATGAACACTGAAGCTTTCTTT. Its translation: CASSSVLMNTEAFF.

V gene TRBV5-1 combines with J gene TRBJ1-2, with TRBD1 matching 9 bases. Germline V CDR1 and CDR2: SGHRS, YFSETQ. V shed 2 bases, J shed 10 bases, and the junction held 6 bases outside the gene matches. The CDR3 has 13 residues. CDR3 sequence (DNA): TGCGCCAGCAGCTTCGGGACAGGGTGGGACTACACCTTC. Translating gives CASSFGTGWDYTF.

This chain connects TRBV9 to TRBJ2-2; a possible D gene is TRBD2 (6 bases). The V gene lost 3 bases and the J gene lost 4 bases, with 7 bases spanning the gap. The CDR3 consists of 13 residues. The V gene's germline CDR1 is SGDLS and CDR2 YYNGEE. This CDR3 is CASSDGSTGELFF. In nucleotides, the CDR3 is TGTGCCAGCAGCGACGGGAGCACCGGGGAGCTGTTTTTT.

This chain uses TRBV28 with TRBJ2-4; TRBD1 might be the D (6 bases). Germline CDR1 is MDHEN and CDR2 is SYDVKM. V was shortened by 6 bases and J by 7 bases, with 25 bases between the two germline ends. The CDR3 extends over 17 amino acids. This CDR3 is CASRQTRAPWGRNIQYF. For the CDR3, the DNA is TGTGCCAGCAGGCAGACCCGGGCCCCCTGGGGGCGGAACATTCAGTACTTC.

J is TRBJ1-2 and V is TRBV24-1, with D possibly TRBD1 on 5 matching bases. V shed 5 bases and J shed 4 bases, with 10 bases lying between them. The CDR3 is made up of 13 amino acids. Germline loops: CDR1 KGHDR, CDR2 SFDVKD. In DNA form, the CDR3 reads TGTGCCACCAGTGTTGACAGCACCTATGGCTACACCTTC. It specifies CATSVDSTYGYTF.

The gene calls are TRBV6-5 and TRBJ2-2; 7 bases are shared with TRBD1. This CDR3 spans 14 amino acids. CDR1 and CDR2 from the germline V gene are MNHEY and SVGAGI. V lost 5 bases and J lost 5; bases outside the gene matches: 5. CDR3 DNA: TGTGCCAGCAGTACGACAGGGCGAACCGGGGAGCTGTTTTTT. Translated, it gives CASSTTGRTGELFF.